A single sample gave rise to the 27 T cell receptor beta chains below, sequenced in a study of sequential checkpoint blockade in melanoma. Sample treatment: randomized to nivolumab then ipilimumab (arm A) or the reverse (arm B). Some clones are missing from TCRdb's copy, which holds only in-frame ones; the method was immunoSEQ multiplex PCR. Among under 40,000 clones listed, approximately 86% were seen once. The sequenced sample was CD8+ T cells sorted from blood (inferred from file names), obtained from a patient given nivolumab and ipilimumab in sequence. The receptors were gathered from a human donor with melanoma.

A word on this clone: This is likely an artifact of a read error, given a far larger clone one base away. The CDR3 nucleotides read TGTGCCAGCAGCCGGCAGGGGTTCACTGAAGCTTTCTTT. Protein product: CASSRQGFTEAFF. This chain joins TRBV5-8 and TRBJ1-1; D is possibly TRBD1 (6 bases). This CDR3 contains 13 residues. Looked up from germline, CDR1 is SGHTS and CDR2 is YDEGEE. The germline V and J ends were trimmed by 4 bases and 4 bases, with 11 bases remaining between them.

The chain employs TRBV19 and TRBJ1-2, with D tentatively TRBD1 (5 bases). Trimming cost V 6 bases and J 4 bases, with 12 bases left between them. The CDR3 consists of 13 residues. The germline CDR1 and CDR2 sequences are LNHDA and SQIVND (reference sequence). Here the CDR3 reads CASSPGGGYGYTF. The DNA of the CDR3 is TGTGCCAGTAGCCCTGGGGGAGGCTATGGCTACACCTTC.

The chain carries TRBV2 and TRBJ2-7; D remains ambiguous. This CDR3 contains 13 residues. Germline assignment: CDR1 SNHLY and CDR2 FYNNEI. Deletions cut 1 base from V and 4 bases from J, with 8 bases between. The CDR3 spells CASSEGSRYEQYF. The CDR3 DNA follows: TGTGCCAGCAGTGAAGGGTCCAGATACGAGCAGTACTTC.

This clone was seen just once. The chain carries TRBV13 and TRBJ2-7; 7 bases agree with TRBD1. V lost 3 bases, J lost 0 bases, and 8 bases stayed unmatched. Germline assignment: CDR1 PRHDT and CDR2 FYEKMQ (reference sequence). This CDR3 comprises 16 residues. The CDR3 here is CASSFGLQGSSYEQYF. The CDR3 region has the DNA TGTGCCAGCAGCTTCGGTCTACAGGGGAGCTCCTACGAGCAGTACTTC.

The chain couples TRBV11-2 to TRBJ2-3, with D maybe TRBD1 (6 bases). Per germline, CDR1 SGHAT and CDR2 FQNNGV. The CDR3 runs 17 residues. V gave up 4 bases and J gave up 5 bases, with 22 bases separating them. This CDR3 reads CASSSVQGTALGDTQYF. DNA for the CDR3: TGTGCCAGCAGCTCGGTACAGGGAACAGCTTTGGGAGATACGCAGTATTTT.

The V gene is TRBV9, the J gene TRBJ2-2, with TRBD2 identical over 7 bases. This CDR3 comprises 16 residues. CDR1 and CDR2 from the germline V gene are SGDLS and YYNGEE. J was trimmed by 4 bases and V by 4 bases; bases with no gene match: 10. In DNA form, the CDR3 reads TGTGCCAGCAGCCCAACCGCGGGAGTTCCCACCGGGGAGCTGTTTTTT. It codes for CASSPTAGVPTGELFF.

This chain uses TRBV27 with TRBJ2-7; 10 nucleotides agree with TRBD1. Germline values: CDR1 MNHEY, CDR2 SMNVEV (reference sequence). The CDR3 loop spans 15 amino acids. Trimming cost V 6 bases and J 6 bases; bases outside gene matches: 11. The CDR3 spells CASSNVGTGEGEQYF. For the CDR3, the DNA is TGTGCCAGCAGCAACGTCGGGACAGGGGAGGGCGAGCAGTACTTC.

This chain connects TRBV29-1 to TRBJ2-5; 8 bases fit TRBD2. Germline CDR1 SQVTM, CDR2 ANQGSEA. V was pared by 2 bases and J by 4 bases, with 6 bases of the junction left unmatched. This CDR3 has 14 residues. CDR3 in amino acids: CSVETRGGRETQYF. The CDR3 nucleotides read TGCAGCGTTGAAACCCGGGGGGGGCGAGAGACCCAGTACTTC.

The chain employs TRBV5-6 and TRBJ1-1; TRBD1 is a possible D gene (6 bases). CDR3 length equals 13 residues. CDR1 is SGHDT, CDR2 YYEEEE, per germline. Trimming removed 0 bases at V and 4 bases at J, with 7 bases between. The CDR3 region is CASSLGQVTEAFF. Written as DNA, the CDR3 is TGTGCCAGCAGCTTGGGACAGGTCACTGAAGCTTTCTTT.

V is TRBV5-1 and J is TRBJ2-5; perhaps TRBD2 as D (7 bases). Germline values: CDR1 SGHRS, CDR2 YFSETQ. The CDR3 has 14 amino acids. V was cut by 0 bases and J by 9 bases, with 15 bases left in between. The CDR3 coding sequence is TGCGCCAGCAGCTTGGTGGGGGGGCCAGGGGCCCAGTACTTC. Its translation: CASSLVGGPGAQYF.

V gene TRBV19 combines with J gene TRBJ2-1; TRBD2 agrees at 8 bases. V shed 6 bases, J shed 3 bases, and the junction held 7 bases outside the gene matches. The CDR3 runs to 15 residues. Germline V CDR1 and CDR2: LNHDA, SQIVND (reference sequence). CDR3 in DNA: TGTGCCAGTAGCCCGGGACTAGGCTACTACAATGAGCAGTTCTTC. This codes for CASSPGLGYYNEQFF.

The rearrangement uses TRBV2 and TRBJ2-7, with D possibly matching TRBD2 (5 bases). Trimming took off 2 bases at V and 3 bases at J, with 14 bases between the two ends. The germline CDR1 and CDR2 sequences are SNHLY and FYNNEI. The CDR3 sequence is 15 residues long. The CDR3 sequence is CASSEPRGGFYEQYF. The DNA for the CDR3 is TGTGCCAGCAGTGAACCTAGAGGAGGATTCTACGAGCAGTACTTC. Full variable domain (rest looked up from reference TRBV2 and TRBJ2-7): EPEVTQTPSHQVTQMGQEVILRCVPISNHLYFYWYRQILGQKVEFLVSFYNNEISEKSEIFDDQFSVERPDGSNFTLKIRSTKLEDSAMYFCASSEPRGGFYEQYFGPGTRLTVT.

In nucleotides, the CDR3 is TGTGCCAGCTCACCACCGCCAGGGCCCTGGGGCGAGCAGTACTTC. This sequence encodes CASSPPPGPWGEQYF. The chain is built from TRBV18 and TRBJ2-7; weak D call: TRBD1 (5 bases). Trimming took 0 bases from V and 6 from J, leaving 15 bases between them. The CDR3 has 15 residues. Germline V CDR1 and CDR2: KGHSH, LQKENI.

This rearrangement joins TRBV7-9 to TRBJ1-2, with D maybe TRBD1 (6 bases). Germline CDR1 SEHNR, CDR2 FQNEAQ (reference sequence). The V end lost 5 bases, the J end lost 4 bases, and 11 bases lay between the germline ends. This CDR3 spans 13 amino acids. The CDR3, as DNA: TGTGCCAGCAGCGGGCAGGGGCCCTATGGCTACACCTTC. Amino acids: CASSGQGPYGYTF.

This chain links TRBV13 with TRBJ2-5; 13 nucleotides match TRBD2. Germline loops: CDR1 PRHDT, CDR2 FYEKMQ (reference sequence). The CDR3 covers 16 residues. V lost 5 bases to trimming and J lost 4 bases; unmatched junction nucleotides: 7. CDR3 protein: CASSNLGLAGVETQYF. CDR3 coding DNA: TGTGCCAGCAGCAACCTCGGACTAGCGGGAGTAGAGACCCAGTACTTC. The full variable domain, in which reference TRBV13 and TRBJ2-5 provide the parts outside the CDR3, is AAGVIQSPRHLIKEKRETATLKCYPIPRHDTVYWYQQGPGQDPQFLISFYEKMQSDKGSIPDRFSAQQFSDYHSELNMSSLELGDSALYFCASSNLGLAGVETQYFGPGTRLLVL.

V gene TRBV7-9 combines with J gene TRBJ2-7; possibly TRBD1 for D (5 bases). Germline V gene sequence: CDR1 SEHNR, CDR2 FQNEAQ (reference sequence). This CDR3 is built from 15 residues. Trimming cost V 7 bases and J 1 base, with 17 bases left between them. DNA of the CDR3: TGTGCCAGCACCCCAGGTATCGCAGGGTCCTACGAGCAGTACTTC. Its protein is CASTPGIAGSYEQYF.

This clone was recorded only once. The chain couples TRBV19 to TRBJ2-1, with 7 bases that match TRBD1. The CDR3 runs 16 residues. Per the germline V gene, CDR1 is LNHDA and CDR2 is SQIVND (reference sequence). Trimming removed 7 bases from V and 3 bases from J; junction bases left unmatched: 12. The CDR3: CASKKGGRPGYNEQFF. For the CDR3, the DNA is TGTGCCAGTAAAAAAGGGGGCCGTCCCGGCTACAATGAGCAGTTCTTC.

V usage is TRBV7-2 and J usage is TRBJ2-5, with 8 bases lining up with TRBD2. The CDR3 is made up of 16 amino acids. Germline CDR1 reads SGHTA; CDR2 reads FQGNSA. Unmatched junction bases numbered 5, after V lost 0 bases and J lost 2 bases. The CDR3 region has the DNA TGTGCCAGCAGCTTAGCATTCGCGGGGGGACAAGAGACCCAGTACTTC. Its protein is CASSLAFAGGQETQYF.

This clone was recorded once. The chain couples TRBV9 to TRBJ2-5; TRBD2 matches 10 bases. The DNA end favors TRBJ2-7, so the J call may be wrong. The germline V gene encodes CDR1 SGDLS and CDR2 YYNGEE. This CDR3 spans 15 amino acids. The CDR3 reads CASSVAGTSAHEQYF. The DNA for the CDR3 is TGTGCCAGCAGCGTAGCTGGGACTAGCGCGCACGAGCAGTACTTC.

The gene calls are TRBV6-1 and TRBJ1-5, with D unresolved. V gave up 5 bases and J gave up 11 bases, with 19 bases separating them. The CDR3 sequence is 14 residues long. Germline CDR1 MNHNS, CDR2 SASEGT. In nucleotides, the CDR3 is TGTGCCAGCAGTTCATCCTGGCGGGTCGTGACCCAGCATTTT. It translates to CASSSSWRVVTQHF.

This clone was counted between two and nine times. This likely traces to a read error, being one base from a far larger clone. The chain has TRBV7-8 and TRBJ2-7; 7 positions match TRBD1. The CDR3 sequence is 13 residues long. From germline, CDR1 is SGHVS and CDR2 FQNEAQ. The CDR3 is CARSLGQAYEQYF. The CDR3 bases are TGTGCCCGCAGCTTAGGACAGGCCTACGAGCAGTACTTC.

V and J are TRBV7-9 and TRBJ1-1, with 7 bases matching TRBD1. The CDR3 runs to 15 residues. The ends lost 5 bases at V and 6 bases at J; junction bases unmatched: 12. The V gene's germline CDR1 is SEHNR and CDR2 FQNEAQ (reference sequence). The CDR3 is CASSTPRDRDPEAFF. The CDR3 nucleotides read TGTGCCAGCAGCACTCCTAGAGACAGGGACCCTGAAGCTTTCTTT.

This clone appeared a single time. The chain employs TRBV19 and TRBJ2-7, with 8 bases matching TRBD2. Germline V gene lookup returns CDR1 LNHDA and CDR2 SQIVND (reference sequence). V shed 8 bases, J shed 3 bases, and the junction held 6 bases outside the gene matches. CDR3 length: 13 amino acids. In DNA form, the CDR3 reads TGTGCCAGTTCGGGGACTAGTCTCTACGAGCAGTACTTC. Translating it yields CASSGTSLYEQYF. The whole variable domain, remainder taken from reference TRBV19 and TRBJ2-7, is DGGITQSPKYLFRKEGQNVTLSCEQNLNHDAMYWYRQDPGQGLRLIYYSQIVNDFQKGDIAEGYSVSREKKESFPLTVTSAQKNPTAFYLCASSGTSLYEQYFGPGTRLTVT.

The V gene is TRBV7-8, the J gene TRBJ2-7; 8 nucleotides align to TRBD1. V was clipped by 1 base and J by 12 bases; unmatched bases: 8. This CDR3 has 13 residues. Germline V gives CDR1 SGHVS, CDR2 FQNEAQ. The CDR3 DNA follows: TGTGCCAGCAGCTTAGTGGCAGGGGGCGAGGCGTACTTC. It codes for CASSLVAGGEAYF.

The chain links TRBV19 to TRBJ1-1; possibly TRBD1 for D (6 bases). The V gene's germline CDR1 is LNHDA and CDR2 SQIVND (reference sequence). CDR3 length: 13 residues. V was pared by 6 bases and J by 5 bases, with 13 bases between. The CDR3 nucleotides read TGTGCCAGTAGGAAAACAGGGCAAACTGAAGCTTTCTTT. This sequence encodes CASRKTGQTEAFF.

The chain combines TRBV27 with TRBJ1-2; 9 nucleotides agree with TRBD1. V was clipped by 5 bases and J by 8 bases; unmatched bases: 15. The CDR3 is 16 residues long. Germline loops: CDR1 MNHEY, CDR2 SMNVEV (reference sequence). The CDR3: CASSPSSGTGLKGYTF. Here the CDR3 DNA reads TGTGCCAGCAGTCCCAGCTCCGGGACAGGGCTAAAGGGCTACACCTTC.

Judged by abundance, this clone is medium-sized. The genes are TRBV14 and TRBJ1-4, with a tentative D call TRBD1 (5 bases). The V gene lost 1 base and the J gene lost 0 bases, with 15 bases spanning the gap. Germline loops: CDR1 SGHDN, CDR2 FVKESK. The CDR3 extends over 18 amino acids. The CDR3 DNA reads TGTGCCAGCAGCCAAGGTGCAGGGATGATTGCAACTAATGAAAAACTGTTTTTT. Translation gives CASSQGAGMIATNEKLFF.